This entry features one T cell receptor beta chain sequence. The antigen is not known. The data stem from a study of cytomegalovirus exposure and HLA in healthy donors. 13 Jbeta primers and 60 Vbeta primers were used for the PCR. How the authors handled the data: There were around 80 million unique TCR beta chains by a later count, and 10 million to 12 million of them were shared. Generated by immunoSEQ multiplex PCR, the TCRdb table keeps only in-frame clones and is missing some. V, J and clone size are those of that table, while D and trimming were read from the DNA. Of about 180,000 clones in the sample, under 85% were seen once. Study conclusions and caveats: A reported reduction in N-insertions relative to the roughly 710-donor mean was seen in an Asian-associated ancestry cluster in a later analysis. Most subjects had HLA-A and HLA-B alleles reportedly predicted accurately by TCR beta sequences.

Germline CDR1 reads SEHNR; CDR2 reads FQNEAQ (reference sequence). The CDR3 has 14 amino acids. V lost 5 bases, J lost 8 bases, and 8 bases stayed unmatched. The sample comprised PBMCs. The origin of this receptor is a young man in good health and CMV-seronegative. J is TRBJ1-4 and V is TRBV7-9, with 7 bases matching TRBD1. This chain's CDR3 is CASSTLTGREKLFF. In DNA, the CDR3 is TGTGCCAGCAGCACCTTGACAGGGAGGGAAAAACTGTTTTTT. The entire variable domain, with the rest obtained from reference TRBV7-9 and TRBJ1-4, is as follows: DTGVSQNPRHKITKRGQNVTFRCDPISEHNRLYWYRQTLGQGPEFLTYFQNEAQLEKSRLLSDRFSAERPKGSFSTLEIQRTEQGDSAMYLCASSTLTGREKLFFGSGTQLSVL.